The 18 T cell receptor beta chains given below trace back to one sample, sequenced in a study of memory CD4+ T cells and cytomegalovirus serostatus. Only in-frame clones appear in the TCRdb table, and some are missing; sequencing was by immunoSEQ multiplex PCR. The sample has about 50,000 clones; 82% are singletons. Single viable CD3+CD4+CD8-CD45RO+ cells were sorted as the memory CD4+ T cells. Input material: memory CD4+ T cells from blood. The source is an adult in good health and CMV-seronegative.

The V gene is TRBV2, the J gene TRBJ1-1, with a weak D call TRBD1 (5 bases). The CDR3 is 16 residues long. In germline, CDR1 is SNHLY, CDR2 FYNNEI. The V and J ends lost 3 bases and 1 base respectively, with 15 bases between them. CDR3 amino acids: CASSEGGGPRNTEAFF. DNA for the CDR3: TGTGCCAGCAGTGAGGGTGGGGGACCGCGGAACACTGAAGCTTTCTTT.

The genes are TRBV9 and TRBJ2-3; 11 bases map to TRBD2. V gave up 3 bases and J gave up 5 bases; unmatched junction bases: 8. The CDR3 extends over 16 amino acids. Germline loops: CDR1 SGDLS, CDR2 YYNGEE. The CDR3 is CASSELAGGPKDTQYF. The CDR3 nucleotides read TGTGCCAGCAGCGAGTTAGCGGGGGGGCCGAAAGATACGCAGTATTTT.

This sequence joins TRBV5-1 and TRBJ1-3, with unresolved D. CDR3 length: 17 residues. V lost 4 bases to trimming and J lost 0 bases, with 17 bases between them. Germline lookup yields CDR1 SGHRS and CDR2 YFSETQ. The CDR3 sequence is CASSPDDRLNSGNTIYF. CDR3 bases: TGCGCCAGCAGCCCAGATGACCGCTTGAACTCTGGAAACACCATATATTTT.

The J gene is TRBJ1-6, the V gene TRBV28, with TRBD1 matching 8 bases. The V gene end was trimmed by 6 bases and the J gene end by 10 bases; junction bases not matched to a gene: 8. Germline CDR1 reads MDHEN; CDR2 reads SYDVKM. The CDR3 loop spans 14 amino acids. CDR3 amino acids: CASRAPTGASPLHF. Written as DNA, the CDR3 is TGTGCCAGCAGGGCGCCGACAGGGGCCTCACCCCTCCACTTT.

V and J are TRBV12-5 and TRBJ2-7; perhaps TRBD1 as D (6 bases). Trimming cost V 5 bases and J 6 bases, with 11 bases left between them. Germline lookup yields CDR1 LGHNT and CDR2 FRNRAP. This CDR3 has 12 residues. CDR3 in amino acids: CASGLGAGEQYF. The CDR3 bases are TGTGCTAGTGGTCTGGGGGCTGGCGAGCAGTACTTC.

V and J are TRBV7-2 and TRBJ1-5; no clear D gene. The CDR3 covers 13 residues. V was trimmed by 1 base and J by 4 bases, leaving 5 bases between them. Germline-derived CDR1 and CDR2 are SGHTA and FQGNSA. CDR3 protein: CASSLGINQPQHF. The CDR3 DNA follows: TGTGCCAGCAGCTTAGGGATTAATCAGCCCCAGCATTTT.

V and J are TRBV5-1 and TRBJ2-7, with 8 bases lining up with TRBD2. The V and J ends lost 0 bases and 3 bases, in that order; junction bases with no gene match: 11. Germline-derived CDR1 and CDR2 are SGHRS and YFSETQ. This CDR3 region has 17 residues. The CDR3 nucleotides are TGCGCCAGCAGCTTGGAGGCGGGAGGCGGGGGGTTCTACGAGCAGTACTTC. Translation: CASSLEAGGGGFYEQYF.

This clone has only a few counts. The V gene is TRBV6-6, the J gene TRBJ2-7; D possibly uses TRBD1 or TRBD2 (5 bases each). V shed 7 bases and J shed 2 bases, with 15 bases lying between them. CDR3 length equals 14 residues. Germline V gene lookup returns CDR1 MNHNY and CDR2 SVGAGI (reference sequence). This CDR3 is CASTPSRGTYEQYF. In DNA, the CDR3 is TGTGCCAGCACACCCTCGAGGGGAACCTACGAGCAGTACTTC.

The J gene is TRBJ1-5, the V gene TRBV5-4; D remains unclear. The CDR3 has 14 residues. Trimming removed 2 bases at V and 4 bases at J, with 10 bases between. The germline V gene has CDR1 SGHNT and CDR2 YYREEE (reference sequence). For the CDR3, the DNA is TGTGCCAGCAGCTTTGGACCGAATAATCAGCCCCAGCATTTT. As protein: CASSFGPNNQPQHF.

The CDR3 DNA follows: TGCGCCAGCAGCCAATACAGGAGCACAGATACGCAGTATTTT. Protein: CASSQYRSTDTQYF. This rearrangement joins TRBV4-3 to TRBJ2-3; D is perhaps TRBD1 (5 bases). The CDR3 is 14 residues long. Trimming took 2 bases from V and 0 from J, leaving 6 bases between them. Germline V CDR1 and CDR2: LGHNA, YSLEER.

The chain is built from TRBV9 and TRBJ2-3, with D unresolved. V lost 3 bases, J lost 0 bases, and 8 bases lay in between. The CDR3 is made up of 14 amino acids. Per the germline V gene, CDR1 is SGDLS and CDR2 is YYNGEE. CDR3 loop: CASSAQQSTDTQYF. CDR3 nucleotides: TGTGCCAGCAGCGCACAACAGAGCACAGATACGCAGTATTTT.

The rearrangement uses TRBV9 and TRBJ2-1, with 7 bases that match TRBD1. This CDR3 is 15 amino acids long. Germline V lookup: CDR1 SGDLS, CDR2 YYNGEE. After removal of 4 bases from V and 2 bases from J, the junction contained 6 bases not matched to a gene. In DNA, the CDR3 is TGTGCCAGCAGCCCCCGGGACAGACCCTACAATGAGCAGTTCTTC. This translates into CASSPRDRPYNEQFF.

The CDR3 coding sequence is TGTGCCAGCAGCTCCCCTGGGCCCGAGGAGACCCAGTACTTC. This gives the protein CASSSPGPEETQYF. The chain uses TRBV5-4 and TRBJ2-5; D gene ambiguous. This CDR3 is built from 14 residues. Germline V gives CDR1 SGHNT, CDR2 YYREEE (reference sequence). The germline V and J ends were trimmed by 3 bases and 5 bases, with 14 bases remaining between them.

This chain links TRBV4-2 with TRBJ1-4; 8 bases line up with TRBD1. The V segment lost 1 base and the J segment 6 bases; nucleotides outside the gene matches: 7. This CDR3 has 16 residues. Germline assignment: CDR1 LGHNA and CDR2 YNFKEQ. The CDR3 spells CASSQGTGTRDEKLFF. DNA for the CDR3: TGTGCCAGCAGCCAAGGGACAGGGACCCGGGATGAAAAACTGTTTTTT.

This rearrangement joins TRBV15 to TRBJ2-3; D unclear. Germline V gene data show CDR1 as LNHNV and CDR2 as YYDKDF (reference sequence). Deletions cut 0 bases from V and 5 bases from J, with 6 bases between. This CDR3 has 13 residues. The CDR3 sequence is CATSRDNRDTQYF. DNA for the CDR3: TGTGCCACCAGCAGAGATAATCGAGATACGCAGTATTTT.

CDR3: CASSPGQGDHNEQFF. The CDR3, as DNA: TGTGCCAGCAGTCCGGGACAGGGGGACCACAATGAGCAGTTCTTC. The V gene is TRBV7-9, the J gene TRBJ2-1; 11 positions agree with TRBD1. The ends lost 6 bases at V and 5 bases at J; junction bases unmatched: 6. CDR1 is SEHNR and CDR2 is FQNEAQ in the germline V gene (reference sequence). This CDR3 region has 15 residues.

V gene TRBV6-5 combines with J gene TRBJ1-2, with 7 bases matching TRBD1. Germline lookup yields CDR1 MNHEY and CDR2 SVGAGI. This CDR3 contains 16 residues. With 2 bases clipped from V and 0 bases from J, the junction kept 6 bases outside the gene matches. The CDR3 loop is CASSYPRDSPNYGYTF. As DNA, the CDR3 is TGTGCCAGCAGTTACCCCCGGGACAGCCCTAACTATGGCTACACCTTC.

J is TRBJ2-7 and V is TRBV18; D not resolved. Trimming took 3 bases from V and 0 from J, leaving 9 bases between them. The CDR3 totals 14 residues. Germline V CDR1 and CDR2: KGHSH, LQKENI. DNA for the CDR3: TGTGCCAGCTCACCTCTGTCCGTCTCCTACGAGCAGTACTTC. Amino acids: CASSPLSVSYEQYF.